This T cell receptor beta chain came from a study of control samples from healthy donors and cancer patients. TCRdb keeps only in-frame clones here, not all; method: immunoSEQ multiplex PCR. The data show fewer than 500,000 clones, more than 80% seen once. CDR1 is SNHLY and CDR2 is FYNNEI in the germline V gene. The germline V and J ends were trimmed by 8 bases and 4 bases, with 8 bases remaining between them. There are 12 residues in the CDR3. The clonotype originates from a man in his forties with head and neck cancer. The source material was PBMCs. The chain has TRBV2 and TRBJ1-4; D uncertain. The DNA of the CDR3 is TGTGCCAGCGTGTTACTTAATGAAAAACTGTTTTTT. This encodes CASVLLNEKLFF.